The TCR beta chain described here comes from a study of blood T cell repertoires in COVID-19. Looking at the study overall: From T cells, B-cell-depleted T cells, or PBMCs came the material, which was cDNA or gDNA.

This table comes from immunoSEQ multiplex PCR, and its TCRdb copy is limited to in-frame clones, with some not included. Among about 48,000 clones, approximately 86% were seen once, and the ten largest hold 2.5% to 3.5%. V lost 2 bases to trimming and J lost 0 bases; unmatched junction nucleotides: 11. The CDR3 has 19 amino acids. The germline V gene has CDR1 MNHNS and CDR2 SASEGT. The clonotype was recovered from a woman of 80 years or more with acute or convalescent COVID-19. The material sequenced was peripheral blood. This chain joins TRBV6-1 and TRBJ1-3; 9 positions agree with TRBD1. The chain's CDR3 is CASSETLNRGLSSGNTIYF. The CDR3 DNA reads TGTGCCAGCAGTGAAACCCTCAACAGGGGGCTGAGCTCTGGAAACACCATATATTTT.